This T cell receptor (beta chain) was retrieved from a study of blood T cell repertoires in COVID-19. Overall study: From the United States, Italy and Spain came samples of acute and convalescent COVID-19.

Original processing notes: Estimation of nucleated cell counts was performed using reference gene primer amplification. Profiling relied on immunoSEQ multiplex PCR, and the TCRdb table lists in-frame clones only, not all of them. V and J calls and clone size come straight from that table; D and trimming were deduced from the DNA. The sample shows approximately 100,000 clones, approximately 88% of them seen only once. Germline V gene lookup returns CDR1 MNHNS and CDR2 SASEGT. The CDR3 extends over 15 amino acids. V shed 1 base and J 6 bases; nucleotides not matched to a gene: 2. The chain couples TRBV6-1 to TRBJ2-1; 11 nucleotides agree with TRBD1. This receptor was obtained from a human donor in a cohort sampled during active COVID-19. Sample: peripheral blood. The CDR3 here is CASSEGGTGGNEQFF. The DNA for the CDR3 is TGTGCCAGCAGTGAAGGGGGGACAGGGGGCAATGAGCAGTTCTTC.